This TCR beta chain stems from a study of CD8 T cells in Susac syndrome. The CDR3 is 16 amino acids. V was clipped by 0 bases and J by 1 base, with 10 bases between them. Per germline, CDR1 MGHRA and CDR2 YSYEKL. Random hexamers were used to reverse transcribe an amount of about 0.45 to 1 ug RNA. TCRdb fed the immunoSEQ multiplex PCR reads into MiXCR, producing one record per CDR3 protein. The sample holds more than 100,000 distinct CDR3 sequences, roughly 80% seen once. In this sample, this clonotype turned up a few times. The chain couples TRBV4-1 to TRBJ1-3, with D possibly TRBD1 on 6 matching bases. The sequenced sample was CD8+ T cells from PBMCs. The receptor was isolated from a human donor with multiple sclerosis. The CDR3 region has the DNA TGCGCCAGCAGCCAAGATAAAGGGGGGTCTGGAAACACCATATATTTT. This codes for CASSQDKGGSGNTIYF.